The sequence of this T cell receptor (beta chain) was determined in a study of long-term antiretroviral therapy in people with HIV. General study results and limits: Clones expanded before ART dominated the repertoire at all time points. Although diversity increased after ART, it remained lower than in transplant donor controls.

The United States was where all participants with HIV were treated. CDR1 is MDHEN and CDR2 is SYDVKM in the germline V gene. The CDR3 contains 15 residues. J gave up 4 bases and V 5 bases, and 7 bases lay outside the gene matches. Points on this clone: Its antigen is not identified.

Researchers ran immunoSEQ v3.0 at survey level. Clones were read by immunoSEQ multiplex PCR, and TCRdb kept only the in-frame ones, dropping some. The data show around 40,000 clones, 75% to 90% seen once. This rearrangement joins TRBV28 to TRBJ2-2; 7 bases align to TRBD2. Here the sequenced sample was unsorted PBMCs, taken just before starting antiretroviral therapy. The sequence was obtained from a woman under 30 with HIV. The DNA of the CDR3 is TGTGCCAGCAGTCGGCAAGCGGGGCCCACCGGGGAGCTGTTTTTT. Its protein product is CASSRQAGPTGELFF.